This TCR beta chain was found in a study of cytomegalovirus exposure and HLA in healthy donors. Study-wide points: It was only CMV serostatus that was available as immune exposure information.

The J segment lost 4 bases and the V segment lost 5 bases, leaving 6 bases of the junction unmatched. The CDR3 length is 15 residues. Germline V CDR1 and CDR2: SGHVS, FNYEAQ. A multiplex PCR was run with 60 Vbeta primers and 13 Jbeta primers. Assay: immunoSEQ multiplex PCR; the TCRdb copy retains only in-frame clones and omits some. The table lists about 110,000 clones, 65% to 75% of them singletons. Comments on this clone: Its matching antigen is unknown.

Source material: PBMCs. The chain has TRBV7-6 and TRBJ2-7; 12 bases agree with TRBD2. The origin of this receptor is a female donor in good health and CMV-seronegative. In nucleotides, the CDR3 is TGTGCCAGCAGCGCCGGACTAGCGGGAACGTACGAGCAGTACTTC. Its translation: CASSAGLAGTYEQYF.